Each of the 3 T cell receptor beta chains below was sequenced from the same sample in a study of blood T cell repertoires in COVID-19. Using immunoSEQ multiplex PCR, the repertoire was profiled, and TCRdb retains in-frame clones only, with some absent. Here the sample spans roughly 180,000 clones, more than 85% being singletons. The sequencing input was peripheral blood. These receptors all stem from a man younger than 30 with acute or convalescent COVID-19.

The V call is TRBV19, the J call TRBJ2-3; the match to TRBD1 covers 8 bases. Germline V lookup: CDR1 LNHDA, CDR2 SQIVND (reference sequence). The CDR3 consists of 16 residues. Losses at the gene ends were 4 bases for V and 6 bases for J; bases not matched to a gene: 12. As DNA, the CDR3 is TGTGCCAGTAGTAGTGGCAGGGGGCAATTCACGGATACGCAGTATTTT. This translates into CASSSGRGQFTDTQYF.

This sequence joins TRBV28 and TRBJ2-3, with D perhaps matching TRBD2 (6 bases). Germline V lookup: CDR1 MDHEN, CDR2 SYDVKM. V lost 5 bases, J lost 2 bases, and 14 bases lay in between. There are 15 residues in the CDR3. The CDR3 DNA follows: TGTGCCAGCAGTACGGGGGATAAGGACACAGATACGCAGTATTTT. Encoded protein: CASSTGDKDTDTQYF.

The chain joins TRBV6-2 or TRBV6-3 to TRBJ1-2, with 10 bases identical to TRBD1. The CDR3 is 15 residues long. Germline CDR1 is MNHEY and CDR2 is SVGEGT. V gave up 2 bases and J gave up 7 bases; unmatched junction bases: 7. The CDR3 region has the DNA TGTGCCAGCAGTTACGCCTCCAGGACAGGGGGTGGCTACACCTTC. Translating it yields CASSYASRTGGGYTF.